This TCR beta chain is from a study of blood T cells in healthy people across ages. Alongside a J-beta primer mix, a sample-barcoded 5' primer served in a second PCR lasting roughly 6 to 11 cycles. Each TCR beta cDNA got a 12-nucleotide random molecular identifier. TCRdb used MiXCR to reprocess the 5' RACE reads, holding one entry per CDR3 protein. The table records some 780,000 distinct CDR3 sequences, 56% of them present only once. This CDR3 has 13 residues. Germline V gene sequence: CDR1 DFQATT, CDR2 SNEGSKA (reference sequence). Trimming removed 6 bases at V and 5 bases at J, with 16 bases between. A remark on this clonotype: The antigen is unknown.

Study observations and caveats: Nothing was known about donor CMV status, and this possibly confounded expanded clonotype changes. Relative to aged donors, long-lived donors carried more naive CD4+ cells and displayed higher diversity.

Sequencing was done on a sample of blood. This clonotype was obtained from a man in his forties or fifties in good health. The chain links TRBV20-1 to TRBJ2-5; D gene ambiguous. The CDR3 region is CSAAVHSRETQYF. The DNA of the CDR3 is TGCAGTGCAGCAGTACACTCAAGGGAGACCCAGTACTTC.